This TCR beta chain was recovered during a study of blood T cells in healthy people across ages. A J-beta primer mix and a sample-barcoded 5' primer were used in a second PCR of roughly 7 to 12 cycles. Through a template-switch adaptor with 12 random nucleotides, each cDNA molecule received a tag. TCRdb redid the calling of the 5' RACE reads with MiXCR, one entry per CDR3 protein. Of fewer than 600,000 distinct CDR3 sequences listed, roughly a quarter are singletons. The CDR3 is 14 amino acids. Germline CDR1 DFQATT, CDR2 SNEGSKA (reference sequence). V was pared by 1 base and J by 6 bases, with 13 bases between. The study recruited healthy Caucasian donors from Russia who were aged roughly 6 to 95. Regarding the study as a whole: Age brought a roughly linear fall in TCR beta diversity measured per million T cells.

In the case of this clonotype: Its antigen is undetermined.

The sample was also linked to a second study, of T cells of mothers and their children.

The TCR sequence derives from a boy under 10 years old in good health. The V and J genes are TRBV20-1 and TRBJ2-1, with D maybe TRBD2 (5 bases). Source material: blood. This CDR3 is CSARVNLAGNEQFF. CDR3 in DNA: TGCAGTGCTAGAGTAAACCTAGCCGGCAATGAGCAGTTCTTC.